This T cell receptor (beta chain) was sequenced in a study of shared clonotypes between healthy human individuals. J lost 4 bases, V lost 4 bases, and 3 bases had no gene match. Germline-derived CDR1 and CDR2 are KGHSH and LQKENI. The CDR3 runs 14 residues. Generated by immunoSEQ multiplex PCR, the TCRdb table keeps only in-frame clones and is missing some. The sample includes around 1.5 million clones, roughly 98% of them seen just once. Sequencing was done on a sample of naive CD4+ T cells sorted from blood. The subset was: CD45RA+ positively selected. The clonotype originates from a man aged 25 to 45 in good health. The V and J genes are TRBV18 and TRBJ2-7; 11 nucleotides line up with TRBD2. CDR3: CASSQLAGVYEQYF. For the CDR3, the DNA is TGTGCCAGCTCACAACTAGCGGGAGTTTACGAGCAGTACTTC.